The 16 T cell receptor beta chains in this list originate from one sample, sequenced in a study of blood T cell repertoires in COVID-19. Repertoires were generated with immunoSEQ multiplex PCR, while TCRdb's copy carries only in-frame clones and drops some. The sample contains roughly 300,000 clones, around 85% of which appear only once. Input material: peripheral blood. These receptor sequences come from a woman aged 25 to 45 with COVID-19, enrolled during active disease.

This clone has only a few counts. This rearrangement joins TRBV5-1 to TRBJ2-7; D remains unclear. Per germline, CDR1 SGHRS and CDR2 YFSETQ. This CDR3 contains 14 residues. The germline V and J ends were trimmed by 0 bases and 2 bases, with 9 bases remaining between them. DNA of the CDR3: TGCGCCAGCAGCTTGGCTTCTCGGGCCTACGAGCAGTACTTC. Its protein product is CASSLASRAYEQYF.

The chain has TRBV14 and TRBJ2-1; TRBD1 matches 8 bases. V lost 8 bases and J lost 4; bases outside the gene matches: 7. Germline loops: CDR1 SGHDN, CDR2 FVKESK. The CDR3 sequence is 14 residues long. CDR3 coding DNA: TGTGCCAGCGACCCCGGGACAGGATACAATGAGCAGTTCTTC. It is translated as CASDPGTGYNEQFF.

The CDR3 DNA reads as TGCGCCAGCAGTGGACTGTCTGGGGGGAGTTATGGCTACACCTTC. Protein sequence: CASSGLSGGSYGYTF. The chain recombines TRBV10-1 with TRBJ1-2; TRBD1 might be the D (5 bases). This CDR3 has 15 residues. Germline V gives CDR1 WNHNN, CDR2 SYGVQD (reference sequence). V shed 4 bases and J shed 5 bases, with 17 bases lying between them.

V is TRBV4-1 and J is TRBJ1-2; tentatively, D is TRBD1 (5 bases). Trimming cost V 0 bases and J 7 bases, with 12 bases left between them. Germline-derived CDR1 and CDR2 are MGHRA and YSYEKL. The CDR3 covers 14 residues. The DNA for the CDR3 is TGCGCCAGCAGCCAAGAAAGGTTCAGGGCTGGCTACACCTTC. Encoded protein: CASSQERFRAGYTF.

V and J are TRBV19 and TRBJ1-5; 9 bases map to TRBD1. Looked up from germline, CDR1 is LNHDA and CDR2 is SQIVND (reference sequence). The CDR3 is 13 residues long. With 10 bases clipped from V and 9 bases from J, the junction kept 10 bases outside the gene matches. The DNA of the CDR3 is TGTGCCACCTCTACAGGGGGCGCGGGGCCCCAGCATTTT. Translation: CATSTGGAGPQHF.

The chain links TRBV29-1 to TRBJ1-2, with D tentatively TRBD1 (5 bases). The CDR3 spans 11 residues. The V end lost 7 bases, the J end lost 8 bases, and 14 bases lay between the germline ends. Germline V gene sequence: CDR1 SQVTM, CDR2 ANQGSEA. This CDR3 reads CSAPVGGGYTF. CDR3 DNA sequence: TGCAGCGCCCCGGTCGGGGGGGGCTACACCTTC.

The chain employs TRBV7-9 and TRBJ2-5; the match to TRBD1 covers 8 bases. The V gene's germline CDR1 is SEHNR and CDR2 FQNEAQ (reference sequence). The CDR3 extends over 15 amino acids. The J segment lost 3 bases and the V segment lost 7 bases, leaving 10 bases of the junction unmatched. The CDR3 DNA is TGTGCCAGCACCGACCTAGGGACAGGCAAAGAGACCCAGTACTTC. Protein sequence: CASTDLGTGKETQYF.

The chain employs TRBV15 and TRBJ2-1; D may be TRBD1 (6 bases). The CDR3 spans 17 residues. Germline CDR1 is LNHNV and CDR2 is YYDKDF (reference sequence). Trimming removed 0 bases at V and 3 bases at J, with 15 bases between. DNA of the CDR3: TGTGCCACCAGCAGAGACCGGACAGCCACAAACTACAATGAGCAGTTCTTC. Encoded protein: CATSRDRTATNYNEQFF.

The gene calls are TRBV19 and TRBJ2-2; D may be TRBD1 (5 bases). The CDR3 consists of 14 residues. With 6 bases removed from V and 6 bases from J, the gap between germline ends came to 14 bases. The V gene's germline CDR1 is LNHDA and CDR2 SQIVND (reference sequence). CDR3 DNA sequence: TGTGCCAGTAGGACAGACTTGAAGGCCGGGGAGCTGTTTTTT. It yields the protein CASRTDLKAGELFF.

The chain is built from TRBV19 and TRBJ2-5; 9 bases match TRBD2. Trimming cost V 3 bases and J 1 base; bases outside gene matches: 6. The CDR3 loop spans 16 amino acids. Germline V lookup: CDR1 LNHDA, CDR2 SQIVND (reference sequence). In DNA, the CDR3 is TGTGCCAGTAGTATCGGGATAGCGGGGGCCCAAGAGACCCAGTACTTC. It encodes CASSIGIAGAQETQYF.

The V call is TRBV12-3 or TRBV12-4, the J call TRBJ1-1; 9 bases are shared with TRBD1. V gave up 11 bases and J gave up 4 bases; unmatched junction bases: 5. This CDR3 is built from 12 residues. CDR3 sequence: CAVRDRATEAFF. CDR3 in DNA: TGTGCCGTACGGGACAGGGCCACTGAAGCTTTCTTT.

This chain links TRBV27 with TRBJ1-3; D is perhaps TRBD1 (6 bases). From germline, CDR1 is MNHEY and CDR2 SMNVEV (reference sequence). V lost 4 bases to trimming and J lost 2 bases, with 12 bases between them. CDR3 size: 15 residues. The CDR3 DNA sequence: TGTGCCAGCAGTTACCTCGGGGGGCCTGGAAACACCATATATTTT. This translates into CASSYLGGPGNTIYF.

V and J are TRBV13 and TRBJ2-1; 8 positions agree with TRBD2. CDR1 is PRHDT, CDR2 FYEKMQ, per germline (reference sequence). Losses at the gene ends were 3 bases for V and 9 bases for J; bases not matched to a gene: 10. The CDR3 is made up of 15 amino acids. The CDR3 DNA reads TGTGCCAGCAGCTTCTCAGCGGGGGCCTGGGGTGAGCAGTTCTTC. Residues: CASSFSAGAWGEQFF. The full variable domain, its missing parts supplied by reference TRBV13 and TRBJ2-1, is AAGVIQSPRHLIKEKRETATLKCYPIPRHDTVYWYQQGPGQDPQFLISFYEKMQSDKGSIPDRFSAQQFSDYHSELNMSSLELGDSALYFCASSFSAGAWGEQFFGPGTRLTVL.

The rearrangement joins TRBV7-9 to TRBJ2-2; D gene uncertain. This CDR3 has 14 residues. Germline CDR1 reads SEHNR; CDR2 reads FQNEAQ (reference sequence). V lost 0 bases, J lost 4 bases, and 6 bases lay in between. CDR3 sequence (DNA): TGTGCCAGCAGCTTAGCGGTGGCCACCGGGGAGCTGTTTTTT. Protein product: CASSLAVATGELFF. The entire variable domain, with the rest obtained from reference TRBV7-9 and TRBJ2-2, is as follows: DTGVSQNPRHKITKRGQNVTFRCDPISEHNRLYWYRQTLGQGPEFLTYFQNEAQLEKSRLLSDRFSAERPKGSFSTLEIQRTEQGDSAMYLCASSLAVATGELFFGEGSRLTVL.

The chain carries TRBV6-5 and TRBJ1-2, with a possible D match to TRBD1 (6 bases). Germline V gene lookup returns CDR1 MNHEY and CDR2 SVGAGI. The germline V and J ends were trimmed by 4 bases and 3 bases, with 12 bases remaining between them. The CDR3 contains 14 residues. The CDR3 protein is CASSLRGMDYGYTF. Here the CDR3 DNA reads TGTGCCAGCAGTTTGAGGGGGATGGACTATGGCTACACCTTC.

The J gene is TRBJ1-2, the V gene TRBV15; no reliable D call. Trimming took 2 bases from V and 5 from J, leaving 15 bases between them. The CDR3 consists of 15 residues. The germline V gene has CDR1 LNHNV and CDR2 YYDKDF (reference sequence). The CDR3 loop reads CATSRIPPGDYGYTF. CDR3 in DNA: TGTGCCACCAGCAGAATTCCCCCCGGGGATTATGGCTACACCTTC.